The text below deals with one TCR beta chain. The source of the sample is a study of CD8+ T cells in alopecia areata. For the study at large: Tofacitinib was taken orally by treated patients, and the dose was 5 to 10 mg twice daily. Tofacitinib dosing lasted 6 to 18 months, which was then followed by 6 months off drug.

Extraction and reverse transcription of RNA yielded cDNA as the sequencing template. TCRdb keeps only in-frame clones here, not all; method: immunoSEQ multiplex PCR. The sample includes thousands of clones, about 60% of them seen just once. Lesional scalp punch biopsies and peripheral blood came from alopecia areata patients. Sequenced material: skin. The receptor comes from a human donor with alopecia areata.

The DNA for the CDR3 is TGTGCCAGCAGTGCCTCGGACAGGGTGGTCTACTTC. It codes for CASSASDRVVYF. The chain links TRBV27 to TRBJ2-5; 8 positions agree with TRBD1. This CDR3 contains 12 residues. The junction had 10 bases not matched to a gene; V was cut back by 5 bases and J by 14 bases. Germline V gene sequence: CDR1 MNHEY, CDR2 SMNVEV (reference sequence).